This T cell receptor beta chain originates from a study of EBV T-cell therapy then PD-1 blockade in nasopharyngeal carcinoma. TCRdb keeps only in-frame clones here, not all; method: immunoSEQ multiplex PCR. The sample holds under 30,000 clones, 84% seen once. This CDR3 contains 11 residues. V lost 6 bases and J lost 5, with 7 bases in between. In germline, CDR1 is SNHLY, CDR2 FYNNEI. Treatment specified: AdE1-LMPpoly-expanded autologous EBV-specific T-cell therapy followed by anti-PD-1 nivolumab. With respect to this clone: Antigen: not known.

The sequence was collected from a man aged 40-49 years with nasopharyngeal carcinoma. Sequencing used CD8+ T cells from blood, obtained at approximately day 62 from a patient whose treatment included autologous EBV-specific T cells and nivolumab. V is TRBV2 and J is TRBJ1-1, with no clear D. CDR3 protein: CASRTYTEAFF. The CDR3 coding sequence is TGTGCCAGCAGAACCTATACTGAAGCTTTCTTT.